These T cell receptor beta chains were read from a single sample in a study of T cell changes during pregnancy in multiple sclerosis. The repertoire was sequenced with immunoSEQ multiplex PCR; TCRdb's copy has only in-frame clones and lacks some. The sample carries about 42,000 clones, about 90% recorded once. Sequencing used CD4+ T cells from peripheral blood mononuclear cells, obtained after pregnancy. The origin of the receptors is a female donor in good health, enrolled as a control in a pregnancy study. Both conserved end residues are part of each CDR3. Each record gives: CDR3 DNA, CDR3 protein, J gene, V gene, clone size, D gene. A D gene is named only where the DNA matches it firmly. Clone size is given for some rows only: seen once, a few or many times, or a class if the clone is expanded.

CDR3 DNA: TGTGCCATCAGTGAGCTTGGTACGAGAAACACTGAAGCTTTCTTT
CDR3 protein: CAISELGTRNTEAFF
J gene: TRBJ1-1
V gene: TRBV10-3
clone size: once
D gene: -

CDR3 DNA: TGTGCCAGCAGCAAACAGCCTGGAAACACCATATATTTT
CDR3 protein: CASSKQPGNTIYF
J gene: TRBJ1-3
V gene: TRBV7-2
clone size: few
D gene: -

CDR3 DNA: TGTGCCAGCAGGAAACATACAGGGGGCACCGGGGAGCTGTTTTTT
CDR3 protein: CASRKHTGGTGELFF
J gene: TRBJ2-2
V gene: TRBV2
clone size: -
D gene: TRBD1

CDR3 DNA: TGTGCCAGCTCACAGTTTCCCCGGACAGGGAAATTGCACTATGGCTACACCTTC
CDR3 protein: CASSQFPRTGKLHYGYTF
J gene: TRBJ1-2
V gene: TRBV18
clone size: -
D gene: TRBD1

CDR3 DNA: TGTGCCAGCAGCTTAAGGCGGGACAATGAGCAGTTCTTC
CDR3 protein: CASSLRRDNEQFF
J gene: TRBJ2-1
V gene: TRBV7-3
clone size: once
D gene: -

CDR3 DNA: TGTGCCAGCAGTTTATCCACGGGCTACGAGCAGTACTTC
CDR3 protein: CASSLSTGYEQYF
J gene: TRBJ2-7
V gene: TRBV27
clone size: -
D gene: -

CDR3 DNA: TGTGCCATCAGCGGCGGACAGGGCGACGCCTACGAGCAGTACTTC
CDR3 protein: CAISGGQGDAYEQYF
J gene: TRBJ2-7
V gene: TRBV10-3
clone size: -
D gene: TRBD1

CDR3 DNA: TGTGCCAGCAGCGCCGACAGGGACACTGAAGCTTTCTTT
CDR3 protein: CASSADRDTEAFF
J gene: TRBJ1-1
V gene: TRBV5-5
clone size: -
D gene: TRBD1

CDR3 DNA: TGTGCCAGCAGCCCTGGCCCCCAGGGGGCAGGCACAGATACGCAGTATTTT
CDR3 protein: CASSPGPQGAGTDTQYF
J gene: TRBJ2-3
V gene: TRBV4-2
clone size: -
D gene: TRBD1

CDR3 DNA: TGCGCCAGCAGCCAAACAGCTTCCACAGATACGCAGTATTTT
CDR3 protein: CASSQTASTDTQYF
J gene: TRBJ2-3
V gene: TRBV5-1
clone size: -
D gene: -

CDR3 DNA: TGTGCCAGTATTGACACTGTTGGAACTAATGAAAAACTGTTTTTT
CDR3 protein: CASIDTVGTNEKLFF
J gene: TRBJ1-4
V gene: TRBV19
clone size: few
D gene: -

CDR3 DNA: TGTGCCAGCAGCTTAATCTCGAACACTGAAGCTTTCTTT
CDR3 protein: CASSLISNTEAFF
J gene: TRBJ1-1
V gene: TRBV7-6
clone size: -
D gene: -

CDR3 DNA: TGTGCCAGCAGCTCGGGACAGGTTAACTATGGCTACACCTTC
CDR3 protein: CASSSGQVNYGYTF
J gene: TRBJ1-2
V gene: TRBV11-1
clone size: -
D gene: TRBD1

CDR3 DNA: TGCGCCAGCAGCTTACTAGCGGGCAGCTCCTACAATGAGCAGTTCTTC
CDR3 protein: CASSLLAGSSYNEQFF
J gene: TRBJ2-1
V gene: TRBV5-1
clone size: -
D gene: TRBD2

CDR3 DNA: TGCGCCAGCAGCTTGGACCTCGGCAATGAGCAGTTCTTC
CDR3 protein: CASSLDLGNEQFF
J gene: TRBJ2-1
V gene: TRBV5-1
clone size: -
D gene: -

CDR3 DNA: TGTGCCAGCAGCGTAAGCGGGGCCTCTGGAAACACCATATATTTT
CDR3 protein: CASSVSGASGNTIYF
J gene: TRBJ1-3
V gene: TRBV9
clone size: -
D gene: -

CDR3 DNA: TGTGCCAGCAGCCGCGGAGACCGGGACAGGGCGAGCGAGCAGTACTTC
CDR3 protein: CASSRGDRDRASEQYF
J gene: TRBJ2-7
V gene: TRBV5-4
clone size: -
D gene: TRBD1

CDR3 DNA: TGTGCCAGCAGCTTAGGGGCATCTGGAAACACCATATATTTT
CDR3 protein: CASSLGASGNTIYF
J gene: TRBJ1-3
V gene: TRBV7-9
clone size: -
D gene: -

CDR3 DNA: TGTGCCAGCAGTACTCTAGCGGGCGGCTCGGCGACCCAGTACTTC
CDR3 protein: CASSTLAGGSATQYF
J gene: TRBJ2-5
V gene: TRBV28
clone size: -
D gene: TRBD2

CDR3 DNA: TGTGCCAGCAGGCTCCGCGGACAGGGAGGTAACGAGCAGTACTTC
CDR3 protein: CASRLRGQGGNEQYF
J gene: TRBJ2-7
V gene: TRBV28
clone size: -
D gene: TRBD1

CDR3 DNA: TGTGCCAGCAGTCCCCTGACAGGGGAATTAGCTTTCTTT
CDR3 protein: CASSPLTGELAFF
J gene: TRBJ1-1
V gene: TRBV28
clone size: once
D gene: TRBD1

CDR3 DNA: TGTGCCAGCTCACCACCGTCGGTGAACACCGGGGAGCTGTTTTTT
CDR3 protein: CASSPPSVNTGELFF
J gene: TRBJ2-2
V gene: TRBV18
clone size: -
D gene: -

CDR3 DNA: TGTGCCAGCAGCGTGACCGGGACAGGGCCTGACGAGCAGTACTTC
CDR3 protein: CASSVTGTGPDEQYF
J gene: TRBJ2-7
V gene: TRBV4-2
clone size: -
D gene: TRBD1

CDR3 DNA: TGTGCCAGCAGCGAAAAGACAGGGTCCCAGCCCCAGCATTTT
CDR3 protein: CASSEKTGSQPQHF
J gene: TRBJ1-5
V gene: TRBV28
clone size: -
D gene: TRBD1

CDR3 DNA: TGCAGCGCCGGGGGGCAATTGAACACTGAAGCTTTCTTT
CDR3 protein: CSAGGQLNTEAFF
J gene: TRBJ1-1
V gene: TRBV29-1
clone size: -
D gene: -

CDR3 DNA: TGTGCCAGCATTTCGGGACTGCGTCGAACTGAAGCTTTCTTT
CDR3 protein: CASISGLRRTEAFF
J gene: TRBJ1-1
V gene: TRBV27
clone size: -
D gene: -

CDR3 DNA: TGTGCCACCAGCAGAGAGCCCCAGAAATTATATGGCTACACCTTC
CDR3 protein: CATSREPQKLYGYTF
J gene: TRBJ1-2
V gene: TRBV15
clone size: -
D gene: -

CDR3 DNA: TGTGCCAGCAGCCAAGGGCACGTAAGGACCCAGTACTTC
CDR3 protein: CASSQGHVRTQYF
J gene: TRBJ2-5
V gene: TRBV14
clone size: -
D gene: -

CDR3 DNA: TGTGCCAGCAGTGCCACCGGGACAGCCAACTCTGGAAACACCATATATTTT
CDR3 protein: CASSATGTANSGNTIYF
J gene: TRBJ1-3
V gene: TRBV2
clone size: -
D gene: TRBD1

CDR3 DNA: TGTGCCAGCAGCCAAGAGTTTATTAGCGGTTACAATGAGCAGTTCTTC
CDR3 protein: CASSQEFISGYNEQFF
J gene: TRBJ2-1
V gene: TRBV14
clone size: -
D gene: -

CDR3 DNA: TGTGCCAGCAGCTCCCGGGCTAAAGGGGGCTATGGCTACACCTTC
CDR3 protein: CASSSRAKGGYGYTF
J gene: TRBJ1-2
V gene: TRBV5-6
clone size: -
D gene: -

CDR3 DNA: TGTGCCATCAGTGAGTCAGCGGCTCAAGAGACCCAGTACTTC
CDR3 protein: CAISESAAQETQYF
J gene: TRBJ2-5
V gene: TRBV10-3
clone size: -
D gene: -

CDR3 DNA: TGTGCCAGTAGTCCTCAGGGGAACTATGGCTACACCTTC
CDR3 protein: CASSPQGNYGYTF
J gene: TRBJ1-2
V gene: TRBV19
clone size: once
D gene: -

CDR3 DNA: TGTGCCAGCAGCTTAGTCGCAGGCGTTAGCTCCTACGAGCAGTACTTC
CDR3 protein: CASSLVAGVSSYEQYF
J gene: TRBJ2-7
V gene: TRBV11-2
clone size: once
D gene: -

CDR3 DNA: TGTGCCAGTAGTATCCCAGGGGGTAATCAGCCCCAGCATTTT
CDR3 protein: CASSIPGGNQPQHF
J gene: TRBJ1-5
V gene: TRBV19
clone size: -
D gene: TRBD1

CDR3 DNA: TGTGCCAGCAGTCCCCGGACAGGGCCTTATAATTCACCCCTCCACTTT
CDR3 protein: CASSPRTGPYNSPLHF
J gene: TRBJ1-6
V gene: TRBV28
clone size: once
D gene: TRBD1

CDR3 DNA: TGTGCCAGCGGACAGGTCGACTATGGCTACACCTTC
CDR3 protein: CASGQVDYGYTF
J gene: TRBJ1-2
V gene: TRBV2
clone size: -
D gene: TRBD1

CDR3 DNA: TGTGCCACCGGGCGGGCCCCTGAGGGTTACAATGAGCAGTTCTTC
CDR3 protein: CATGRAPEGYNEQFF
J gene: TRBJ2-1
V gene: TRBV6-6
clone size: -
D gene: -

CDR3 DNA: TGCGCCAGCAGCTGGGATCTAGCGGGAGGAGGACTCCAAGAGACCCAGTACTTC
CDR3 protein: CASSWDLAGGGLQETQYF
J gene: TRBJ2-5
V gene: TRBV5-1
clone size: -
D gene: TRBD2

CDR3 DNA: TGTGCCAGCAGTGAAGTGCGGGACCCGGAAGCTTTCTTT
CDR3 protein: CASSEVRDPEAFF
J gene: TRBJ1-1
V gene: TRBV6-1
clone size: once
D gene: -

CDR3 DNA: TGTGCCAGCAGACCCGGGAGGATGAACACTGAAGCTTTCTTT
CDR3 protein: CASRPGRMNTEAFF
J gene: TRBJ1-1
V gene: TRBV7-9
clone size: few
D gene: -

CDR3 DNA: TGTGCCAGCTCACCGAGACAGGGGTACTTTTACAATGAGCAGTTCTTC
CDR3 protein: CASSPRQGYFYNEQFF
J gene: TRBJ2-1
V gene: TRBV18
clone size: once
D gene: TRBD1

CDR3 DNA: TGTGCCGAGGGCTCGGTCGGCAATCAGCCCCAGCATTTT
CDR3 protein: CAEGSVGNQPQHF
J gene: TRBJ1-5
V gene: TRBV5-3
clone size: -
D gene: -

CDR3 DNA: TGTGCCAGCAGCTTGATGGGACACGGAAGGTATGGCTACACCTTC
CDR3 protein: CASSLMGHGRYGYTF
J gene: TRBJ1-2
V gene: TRBV5-6
clone size: -
D gene: -

CDR3 DNA: TGTGCCAGCAGCTCCCTCTGGGGGCGGGGGGGAGAGACCCAGTACTTC
CDR3 protein: CASSSLWGRGGETQYF
J gene: TRBJ2-5
V gene: TRBV7-2
clone size: -
D gene: TRBD2

CDR3 DNA: TGTGCCAGCAGTAGAGGGGGCCAAGAGACCCAGTACTTC
CDR3 protein: CASSRGGQETQYF
J gene: TRBJ2-5
V gene: TRBV5-4
clone size: -
D gene: -

CDR3 DNA: TGTGCCAGCAGCCCGGTAAGTGGAGATGAGCAGTTCTTC
CDR3 protein: CASSPVSGDEQFF
J gene: TRBJ2-1
V gene: TRBV7-2
clone size: -
D gene: -

CDR3 DNA: TGCGCCAGCAGCCAAGTCATTCAGGGGAACTCACCCCTCCACTTT
CDR3 protein: CASSQVIQGNSPLHF
J gene: TRBJ1-6
V gene: TRBV4-3
clone size: -
D gene: -

CDR3 DNA: TGCGCCAGCAGCTTGGCCGGGACAGGACAAAATGAAAAACTGTTTTTT
CDR3 protein: CASSLAGTGQNEKLFF
J gene: TRBJ1-4
V gene: TRBV5-1
clone size: -
D gene: TRBD1

CDR3 DNA: TGTGCCAGCAGCCCCCGAACTAGCGGGGGGGTGAGGGATACGCAGTATTTT
CDR3 protein: CASSPRTSGGVRDTQYF
J gene: TRBJ2-3
V gene: TRBV5-5
clone size: -
D gene: TRBD2

CDR3 DNA: TGCAGTGCTAGAAACAGAGAGACCCAGTACTTC
CDR3 protein: CSARNRETQYF
J gene: TRBJ2-5
V gene: TRBV20-1
clone size: -
D gene: -

CDR3 DNA: TGTGCCAGCAGCCGGACAGGGGGAAACACTGAAGCTTTCTTT
CDR3 protein: CASSRTGGNTEAFF
J gene: TRBJ1-1
V gene: TRBV7-8
clone size: -
D gene: TRBD1

CDR3 DNA: TGTGCCAGCAGCTTAGGGGTCCCGGGGATGGCAGATACGCAGTATTTT
CDR3 protein: CASSLGVPGMADTQYF
J gene: TRBJ2-3
V gene: TRBV7-9
clone size: once
D gene: -

CDR3 DNA: TGTGCCAGCAGCTTTCCCGAAAGAGGTCAAGAGACCCAGTACTTC
CDR3 protein: CASSFPERGQETQYF
J gene: TRBJ2-5
V gene: TRBV7-9
clone size: -
D gene: -

CDR3 DNA: TGTGCCAGCAGTGCCGGGACAGGGAATCAGCCCCAGCATTTT
CDR3 protein: CASSAGTGNQPQHF
J gene: TRBJ1-5
V gene: TRBV6-5
clone size: -
D gene: TRBD1